This entry is about one T cell receptor (beta chain). Its antigen is as yet unknown. Sequenced by immunoSEQ multiplex PCR; TCRdb stores in-frame clones only, minus some. The profile shows some 150,000 clones, roughly nine tenths of them singletons. Second doses were pooled across both intervals (about 4 or about 12 weeks). The data belong to a study of T cell responses to AZD1222 COVID-19 vaccine. Broader study findings: Baseline testing showed seropositivity in only 6 or 7 AZD1222 recipients. Researchers took repertoire samples only after the peak T cell response had come.

The receptor comes from an adult who received the AZD1222 COVID-19 vaccine. The sequences come from peripheral blood, collected 28 days after the second AZD1222 dose.

The CDR3, as DNA: TGTGCCAGCAGCTTCACAGGGAGCTCCTACAATGAGCAGTTCTTC. Amino acids: CASSFTGSSYNEQFF. The chain has TRBV6-5 and TRBJ2-1; perhaps TRBD1 as D (6 bases). Germline V gene data show CDR1 as MNHEY and CDR2 as SVGAGI. Trimming shortened V by 6 bases and J by 0 bases, and 12 bases separated the two germline ends. CDR3 length equals 15 residues.